These 32 T cell receptor beta chains were sequenced from one sample in a study of T cell responses to AZD1222 COVID-19 vaccine. Only in-frame clones appear in the TCRdb table, and some are missing; sequencing was by immunoSEQ multiplex PCR. The sample lists roughly 55,000 clones, roughly nine tenths seen once, with just under 4% in the top ten. Here the sequenced sample was peripheral blood, taken on day 0 of AZD1222 vaccination. These receptors originate from an adult in good health.

The gene calls are TRBV14 and TRBJ2-5; no clear D gene. The CDR3 has 14 residues. Deletions cut 0 bases from V and 5 bases from J, with 10 bases between. Germline V gene sequence: CDR1 SGHDN, CDR2 FVKESK. The CDR3 DNA is TGTGCCAGCAGCCAAGACCGGTGGCGGGAGACCCAGTACTTC. Its protein is CASSQDRWRETQYF.

This clone showed up just once. The rearrangement joins TRBV5-4 to TRBJ2-7; D is ambiguous. Germline loops: CDR1 SGHNT, CDR2 YYREEE (reference sequence). The V end lost 4 bases, the J end lost 3 bases, and 14 bases lay between the germline ends. The CDR3 extends over 14 amino acids. In DNA form, the CDR3 reads TGTGCCAGCAGCCCTAAGTCACAGCACTACGAGCAGTACTTC. Amino acids: CASSPKSQHYEQYF.

V and J are TRBV4-1 and TRBJ1-1; tentatively, D is TRBD1 (5 bases). The CDR3 consists of 14 residues. Trimming took 4 bases from V and 0 from J, leaving 9 bases between them. Germline-derived CDR1 and CDR2 are MGHRA and YSYEKL. The CDR3 is CASSPSGLNTEAFF. The CDR3 coding sequence is TGCGCCAGCAGCCCCTCAGGGTTGAACACTGAAGCTTTCTTT.

The chain is built from TRBV30 and TRBJ2-1; D is undetermined. Between the trimmed V and J ends, which lost 1 base and 4 bases, there was a span of 2 bases. This CDR3 comprises 11 residues. Per the germline V gene, CDR1 is GTSNPN and CDR2 is SVGIG (reference sequence). The CDR3 nucleotides are TGTGCCTGGAGTGCTTACAATGAGCAGTTCTTC. It yields the protein CAWSAYNEQFF.

The chain recombines TRBV7-2 with TRBJ2-3; TRBD1 matches 11 bases. Germline lookup yields CDR1 SGHTA and CDR2 FQGNSA. The CDR3 consists of 16 residues. Losses at the gene ends were 5 bases for V and 4 bases for J; bases not matched to a gene: 8. The CDR3 is CASSPRTGGPPDTQYF. The CDR3 DNA follows: TGTGCCAGCAGCCCTAGGACAGGGGGCCCTCCAGATACGCAGTATTTT.

This clone was seen only a few times. The chain recombines TRBV18 with TRBJ1-5, with 7 bases lining up with TRBD1. Germline V gene data show CDR1 as KGHSH and CDR2 as LQKENI. There are 16 residues in the CDR3. With V trimmed by 6 bases and J by 1 base, 9 bases remained unmatched. The CDR3 nucleotides are TGTGCCAGCTCGCCTTTGGGACAGTCAAGCAATCAGCCCCAGCATTTT. Translated: CASSPLGQSSNQPQHF. Supplemented by reference TRBV18 and TRBJ1-5, the full variable domain reads NAGVMQNPRHLVRRRGQEARLRCSPMKGHSHVYWYRQLPEEGLKFMVYLQKENIIDESGMPKERFSAEFPKEGPSILRIQQVVRGDSAAYFCASSPLGQSSNQPQHFGDGTRLSIL.

This clone was picked up one time. J is TRBJ2-3 and V is TRBV29-1, with 8 positions matching TRBD1. Trimming cost V 3 bases and J 2 bases; bases outside gene matches: 7. Germline V CDR1 and CDR2: SQVTM, ANQGSEA. There are 15 residues in the CDR3. The CDR3 reads CSVDSGRGLTDTQYF. The DNA for the CDR3 is TGCAGCGTTGACAGCGGCAGGGGGCTCACAGATACGCAGTATTTT.

The chain links TRBV4-1 to TRBJ1-4; TRBD1 is a possible D gene (6 bases). The CDR3 runs to 16 residues. Germline CDR1 MGHRA, CDR2 YSYEKL. V lost 1 base to trimming and J lost 0 bases, with 9 bases between them. DNA of the CDR3: TGCGCCAGCAGCCAAGGGACAGTTGCAACTAATGAAAAACTGTTTTTT. Translating it yields CASSQGTVATNEKLFF.

The chain joins TRBV18 to TRBJ1-4; 8 nucleotides match TRBD1. Germline lookup yields CDR1 KGHSH and CDR2 LQKENI. CDR3 length: 16 amino acids. Trimming cost V 4 bases and J 8 bases; bases outside gene matches: 12. CDR3 region: CASSHGQGLINEKLFF. DNA for the CDR3: TGTGCCAGCTCACATGGACAGGGTCTGATTAACGAAAAACTGTTTTTT.

The chain employs TRBV12-3 or TRBV12-4 and TRBJ1-6; D perhaps matches TRBD1 (5 bases). Trimming left V 7 bases short and J 7 bases short, with 11 bases between. This CDR3 has 13 amino acids. The CDR3 sequence: CASKVGGNSPLHF. The DNA for the CDR3 is TGTGCCAGCAAGGTCGGGGGGAATTCACCCCTCCACTTT.

This clone was observed a single time. The rearrangement uses TRBV23-1 and TRBJ2-7; 7 bases agree with TRBD2. TRBV23-1 is an ORF, and what it does is uncertain. The V gene end was trimmed by 3 bases and the J gene end by 5 bases; junction bases not matched to a gene: 10. The CDR3 totals 15 residues. CDR3 loop: CASSQGGEFQDEQYF. The CDR3, as DNA: TGCGCCAGCAGTCAGGGGGGGGAGTTTCAGGACGAGCAGTACTTC.

This chain joins TRBV30 and TRBJ1-1, with a weak D call TRBD1 (6 bases). The CDR3 is 12 residues long. Germline V gives CDR1 GTSNPN, CDR2 SVGIG (reference sequence). V gave up 4 bases and J gave up 10 bases, with 16 bases separating them. The DNA of the CDR3 is TGTGCCTGGAATCGGTTAGAGGGGGGAGCTTTCTTT. Its translation is CAWNRLEGGAFF.

The chain uses TRBV4-3 and TRBJ2-6; TRBD1 is a possible D gene (6 bases). The CDR3 consists of 16 residues. Deletions cut 0 bases from V and 0 bases from J, with 6 bases between. The germline gives CDR1 LGHNA, CDR2 YSLEER. CDR3 in DNA: TGCGCCAGCAGCCAAGACAGGGGCTCTGGGGCCAACGTCCTGACTTTC. This encodes CASSQDRGSGANVLTF.

Note on this clone: One end of the junction does not line up with germline, which may come from a read error. The gene calls are TRBV11-3 and TRBJ1-2; D gene uncertain. The CDR3 extends over 19 amino acids. The germline CDR1 and CDR2 sequences are SGHNT and YENEEA. As DNA, the CDR3 is TGTGCCAGCAGCGCCCCGCGGGCCGACTCGGCGGGTATGTACTATGACTACACCTTC. As protein: CASSAPRADSAGMYYDYTF.

The chain uses TRBV24-1 and TRBJ2-1, with 10 bases aligning to TRBD2. V gave up 4 bases and J gave up 6 bases; unmatched junction bases: 8. Germline CDR1 is KGHDR and CDR2 is SFDVKD. The length of the CDR3 is 16 residues. CDR3 amino acids: CATSDPVAGGINEQFF. The CDR3 DNA is TGTGCCACCAGTGACCCGGTAGCGGGGGGAATCAATGAGCAGTTCTTC.

The J gene is TRBJ2-7, the V gene TRBV10-3; the D call may be TRBD1 or TRBD2 (5 bases each). The CDR3 totals 14 residues. Trimming pared 3 bases from V and 0 bases from J, leaving 9 bases between. Looked up from germline, CDR1 is ENHRY and CDR2 is SYGVKD. The CDR3 nucleotides are TGTGCCATCAGTGACCGGGGCGGCTCCTACGAGCAGTACTTC. Translating gives CAISDRGGSYEQYF.

J is TRBJ1-5 and V is TRBV5-1; D unclear. Germline V CDR1 and CDR2: SGHRS, YFSETQ. Trimming stripped 0 bases from V and 4 bases from J, with 5 bases between. The CDR3 runs to 13 residues. CDR3 nucleotides: TGCGCCAGCAGCTTGGAACTTAATCAGCCCCAGCATTTT. Amino acids: CASSLELNQPQHF.

The chain has TRBV5-1 and TRBJ2-5; 8 nucleotides agree with TRBD2. The CDR3 runs to 15 residues. With V trimmed by 2 bases and J by 4 bases, 7 bases remained unmatched. Germline V gene data show CDR1 as SGHRS and CDR2 as YFSETQ. CDR3 loop: CASSLYSGDAETQYF. The CDR3, as DNA: TGCGCCAGCAGCTTATATAGCGGGGACGCAGAGACCCAGTACTTC.

The V call is TRBV3-1 (or the pseudogene TRBV3-2), the J call TRBJ1-6, with D perhaps TRBD1 (6 bases). V lost 4 bases and J lost 14, with 12 bases in between. The germline gives CDR1 LGHDT, CDR2 YNNKEL (reference sequence). The CDR3 runs to 12 residues. CDR3 protein: CASSLSTGTLHF. The CDR3 DNA sequence: TGTGCCAGCAGCCTCAGTACAGGGACCCTCCACTTT.

The rearrangement joins TRBV12-5 to TRBJ1-1; the D gene is possibly TRBD1 (6 bases). This CDR3 has 11 residues. V lost 1 base and J 10 bases, leaving 7 bases between the germline ends. Looked up from germline, CDR1 is LGHNT and CDR2 is FRNRAP. In nucleotides, the CDR3 is TGTGCTAGTGGTTTGGGACAGGCAGCTTTCTTT. Its translation: CASGLGQAAFF.

This chain links TRBV5-1 with TRBJ2-3; D could derive from TRBD1 or TRBD2 (6 bases each). CDR1 is SGHRS and CDR2 is YFSETQ in the germline V gene. The V end was cut by 2 bases, the J end by 2 bases, with 12 bases between. The CDR3 spans 15 residues. The CDR3 bases are TGCGCCAGCAGCTTTACGGGGGCTCTCACAGATACGCAGTATTTT. This sequence encodes CASSFTGALTDTQYF.

This sequence joins TRBV6-5 and TRBJ1-5; possible D gene TRBD1, 5 bases. The germline gives CDR1 MNHEY, CDR2 SVGAGI. The CDR3 is 16 amino acids. Between the trimmed V and J ends, which lost 4 bases and 3 bases, there was a span of 16 bases. The CDR3 DNA sequence: TGTGCCAGCAGTTTCCCCGTGGGGGAGGCCAATCAGCCCCAGCATTTT. This encodes CASSFPVGEANQPQHF.

The CDR3 DNA reads TGTGCCAGCAGCTTTTCAGGGAACTCTGGGGCCAACGTCCTGACTTTC. This gives the protein CASSFSGNSGANVLTF. V and J are TRBV7-6 and TRBJ2-6; D possibly corresponds to TRBD1 (5 bases). The CDR3 is 16 residues long. Between the trimmed V and J ends, which lost 3 bases and 0 bases, there was a span of 9 bases. Germline CDR1 is SGHVS and CDR2 is FNYEAQ.

V usage is TRBV11-2 and J usage is TRBJ2-5; possible D gene TRBD1, 6 bases. Trimming took off 1 base at V and 2 bases at J, with 11 bases between the two ends. Germline lookup yields CDR1 SGHAT and CDR2 FQNNGV. The CDR3 totals 15 residues. This CDR3 is CASSLVSDRQETQYF. CDR3 in DNA: TGTGCCAGCAGCTTAGTGTCGGACAGACAAGAGACCCAGTACTTC.

The chain joins TRBV21-1 to TRBJ2-7. TRBV21-1 is tagged as a pseudogene. CDR3 length equals 12 residues. CDR3 sequence reads: CASSSSRAEQYF. The DNA of the CDR3 is TGTGCCAGCAGCTCTAGCAGGGCGGAGCAGTACTTC.

Remarks on this clone: This specimen includes other DNA sequences encoding the same CDR3. The chain carries TRBV19 and TRBJ2-7, with TRBD1 matching 8 bases. The V and J ends lost 10 bases and 3 bases, in that order; junction bases with no gene match: 8. CDR1 and CDR2 from the germline V gene are LNHDA and SQIVND (reference sequence). This CDR3 has 13 amino acids. The CDR3 reads CATAPGQGYEQYF. The CDR3 nucleotides are TGTGCCACTGCCCCCGGACAGGGCTACGAGCAGTACTTC.

CDR3 region: CASSFSGPGLDQETQYF. CDR3 sequence (DNA): TGTGCCAGCAGCTTTTCAGGACCGGGACTAGACCAAGAGACCCAGTACTTC. V and J are TRBV7-9 and TRBJ2-5; the match to TRBD2 covers 8 bases. The CDR3 consists of 17 residues. Germline loops: CDR1 SEHNR, CDR2 FQNEAQ (reference sequence). Trimming cost V 3 bases and J 0 bases; bases outside gene matches: 9.

This chain connects TRBV3-1 (or the pseudogene TRBV3-2) to TRBJ1-2; 8 bases fit TRBD1. Trimming at V came to 3 bases and at J to 8 bases, leaving 2 bases not matched to a gene. Germline V lookup: CDR1 LGHDT, CDR2 YNNKEL (reference sequence). The CDR3 contains 12 residues. The CDR3 spells CASSQRDRGYTF. In DNA, the CDR3 is TGTGCCAGCAGCCAGCGGGACAGGGGCTACACCTTC.

The chain links TRBV27 to TRBJ2-4; TRBD2 aligns across 9 bases. Germline loops: CDR1 MNHEY, CDR2 SMNVEV (reference sequence). CDR3 length: 14 amino acids. J lost 8 bases, V lost 4 bases, and 6 bases had no gene match. The CDR3 is CASSSRLAGHIQYF. The CDR3 region has the DNA TGTGCCAGCAGTTCCCGGCTAGCGGGGCACATTCAGTACTTC.

The rearrangement joins TRBV24-1 to TRBJ2-3; D is unresolved. Between the trimmed V and J ends, which lost 4 bases and 7 bases, there was a span of 14 bases. This CDR3 has 14 amino acids. Germline assignment: CDR1 KGHDR and CDR2 SFDVKD. The CDR3 spells CATSEMDGAHTQYF. CDR3 in DNA: TGTGCCACCAGTGAGATGGACGGAGCACATACGCAGTATTTT.

The V gene is TRBV30, the J gene TRBJ1-4; TRBD1 is a possible D gene (6 bases). There are 15 residues in the CDR3. Germline V lookup: CDR1 GTSNPN, CDR2 SVGIG (reference sequence). Deletions cut 2 bases from V and 5 bases from J, with 15 bases between. The CDR3, as DNA: TGTGCCTGGAGTCCAAAACAGGGAATAAATGAAAAACTGTTTTTT. Its protein product is CAWSPKQGINEKLFF.

The gene calls are TRBV4-2 and TRBJ2-1; D is uncertain. In germline, CDR1 is LGHNA, CDR2 YNFKEQ. CDR3 length equals 15 residues. Trimming took 2 bases from V and 1 from J, leaving 9 bases between them. The CDR3 sequence: CASSQSARSYNEQFF. In DNA, the CDR3 is TGTGCCAGCAGCCAATCAGCGAGGTCCTACAATGAGCAGTTCTTC.